The 24 T cell receptor beta chains below all came from one sample that was sequenced in a study of CD8 T cells in Susac syndrome. RNA in amounts of about 0.5 to 1 ug was reverse transcribed with random hexamers. TCRdb re-called the immunoSEQ multiplex PCR reads through MiXCR, storing one row per CDR3 protein. The data show 100,000 to 150,000 distinct CDR3 sequences, roughly 94% seen once. Material for sequencing was CD4+ T cells from PBMCs. The receptors were sampled from a human donor with multiple sclerosis.

The chain links TRBV2 to TRBJ1-1; 7 bases map to TRBD1. The CDR3 spans 13 residues. V was pared by 8 bases and J by 0 bases, with 3 bases of the junction left unmatched. Germline CDR1 and CDR2: SNHLY and FYNNEI. CDR3 coding DNA: TGTGCCAGCTGGGGACAGATGAACACTGAAGCTTTCTTT. Translation: CASWGQMNTEAFF.

The V gene is TRBV5-1, the J gene TRBJ2-3; D might be TRBD2 (6 bases). Trimming removed 7 bases from V and 0 bases from J, with 18 bases in between. In germline, CDR1 is SGHRS, CDR2 YFSETQ. This CDR3 contains 16 residues. The CDR3 loop reads CASSAGLLGSTDTQYF. The CDR3 DNA reads TGCGCCAGCTCAGCGGGCCTCTTGGGTAGCACAGATACGCAGTATTTT.

The V and J genes are TRBV5-4 and TRBJ1-2, with no clear D. Per the germline V gene, CDR1 is SGHNT and CDR2 is YYREEE (reference sequence). The CDR3 sequence is 12 residues long. V lost 0 bases, J lost 4 bases, and 4 bases lay in between. The CDR3 DNA reads as TGTGCCAGCAGCTTGGAAAGCTATGGCTACACCTTC. The encoded protein is CASSLESYGYTF.

The chain combines TRBV30 with TRBJ2-5, with a weak D call TRBD2 (5 bases). The CDR3 runs 14 residues. Germline V gene data show CDR1 as GTSNPN and CDR2 as SVGIG (reference sequence). V was cut by 5 bases and J by 2 bases, with 15 bases left in between. CDR3 protein: CAWQSGLSQETQYF. In nucleotides, the CDR3 is TGTGCCTGGCAATCCGGACTTTCACAAGAGACCCAGTACTTC.

This chain connects TRBV15 to TRBJ1-2; no firm D call. V was cut by 0 bases and J by 6 bases, with 11 bases left in between. The CDR3 totals 14 residues. Looked up from germline, CDR1 is LNHNV and CDR2 is YYDKDF (reference sequence). The CDR3: CATSRDWGDDGYTF. In DNA form, the CDR3 reads TGTGCCACCAGCAGAGATTGGGGAGATGATGGCTACACCTTC.

This clonotype was observed once. V and J are TRBV20-1 and TRBJ1-2; possibly TRBD1 for D (6 bases). Germline V gene lookup returns CDR1 DFQATT and CDR2 SNEGSKA (reference sequence). There are 14 residues in the CDR3. V shed 2 bases and J shed 6 bases, with 16 bases lying between them. The CDR3 spells CSARSRGGPNGYTF. CDR3 bases: TGCAGTGCTAGATCAAGGGGGGGCCCGAATGGCTACACCTTC.

The DNA for the CDR3 is TGTGCCAGCAGTAAGGGGGCCCTCCTCGGCGAGCAGTACTTC. This gives the protein CASSKGALLGEQYF. This chain uses TRBV12-3 or TRBV12-4 with TRBJ2-7; TRBD1 aligns across 7 bases. V shed 5 bases and J 6 bases; nucleotides not matched to a gene: 10. CDR3 size: 14 residues.

The V gene is TRBV5-1, the J gene TRBJ2-7; the D gene is possibly TRBD2 (6 bases). The germline V gene has CDR1 SGHRS and CDR2 YFSETQ. Trimming cost V 7 bases and J 7 bases, with 18 bases left between them. This CDR3 has 13 residues. The CDR3 loop reads CASQTGDLGEQYF. In nucleotides, the CDR3 is TGCGCCAGCCAGACCGGGGACTTGGGAGAGCAGTACTTC.

CDR3: CASSLDRVPYEQYF. Here the CDR3 DNA reads TGTGCCAGCAGTTTGGACAGGGTACCCTACGAGCAGTACTTC. The chain recombines TRBV2 with TRBJ2-7, with 8 bases identical to TRBD1. The ends lost 5 bases at V and 2 bases at J; junction bases unmatched: 5. Germline CDR1 SNHLY, CDR2 FYNNEI. There are 14 residues in the CDR3.

This chain's CDR3 is CASSLELGAQETQYF. CDR3 nucleotide sequence: TGCGCCAGCAGCTTGGAACTAGGGGCACAAGAGACCCAGTACTTC. The rearrangement joins TRBV5-1 to TRBJ2-5; either TRBD1 or TRBD2 may fit D (5 bases each). From germline, CDR1 is SGHRS and CDR2 YFSETQ. The CDR3 runs to 15 residues. Deletions cut 0 bases from V and 2 bases from J, with 11 bases between.

The gene calls are TRBV6-5 and TRBJ1-2; D uncertain. Trimming shortened V by 2 bases and J by 5 bases, and 12 bases separated the two germline ends. Looked up from germline, CDR1 is MNHEY and CDR2 is SVGAGI. The CDR3 covers 14 residues. The CDR3 sequence: CASSYVGVQYGYTF. The CDR3 coding sequence is TGTGCCAGCAGTTACGTGGGTGTACAATATGGCTACACCTTC.

The chain combines TRBV12-3 or TRBV12-4 with TRBJ1-5; TRBD1 is a possible D gene (5 bases). There are 14 residues in the CDR3. The V gene lost 6 bases and the J gene lost 3 bases, with 12 bases spanning the gap. The CDR3 DNA is TGTGCCAGCAGCCCTCAGGGTCTCAATCAGCCCCAGCATTTT. Amino acid sequence: CASSPQGLNQPQHF.

The chain combines TRBV4-1 with TRBJ2-3; 8 bases are a match to TRBD1. Germline lookup yields CDR1 MGHRA and CDR2 YSYEKL. CDR3 size: 18 residues. V gave up 5 bases and J gave up 0 bases; unmatched junction bases: 13. The CDR3 is CASSSRTGSVTSTDTQYF. In DNA form, the CDR3 reads TGCGCCAGCAGCTCAAGGACAGGGAGCGTAACTAGCACAGATACGCAGTATTTT.

The chain uses TRBV20-1 and TRBJ1-1; D not resolved. CDR3 length: 12 amino acids. V was trimmed by 5 bases and J by 1 base, leaving 8 bases between them. CDR1 and CDR2 from the germline V gene are DFQATT and SNEGSKA (reference sequence). DNA of the CDR3: TGCAGTGCTCCTACACGGAACACTGAAGCTTTCTTT. Residues: CSAPTRNTEAFF.

The chain links TRBV12-3 or TRBV12-4 to TRBJ1-1; D is uncertain. V dropped 7 bases and J dropped 1 base, with 10 bases sitting between them. The CDR3 length is 13 residues. The CDR3 bases are TGTGCCAGCAACCTCAACCAGAACACTGAAGCTTTCTTT. It encodes CASNLNQNTEAFF.

The rearrangement links TRBV9 to TRBJ1-1; D remains ambiguous. The germline V gene encodes CDR1 SGDLS and CDR2 YYNGEE. The V and J ends lost 4 bases and 4 bases respectively, with 11 bases between them. The CDR3 is 13 amino acids. Here the CDR3 reads CASSSTFSTEAFF. The CDR3 DNA reads as TGTGCCAGCAGCTCAACGTTCTCCACTGAAGCTTTCTTT.

The chain is built from TRBV20-1 and TRBJ2-2; 7 positions agree with TRBD2. With 0 bases clipped from V and 5 bases from J, the junction kept 3 bases outside the gene matches. The CDR3 contains 14 residues. Germline V gene sequence: CDR1 DFQATT, CDR2 SNEGSKA (reference sequence). DNA of the CDR3: TGCAGTGCTAGAGATGACGGGGGGACCGGGGAGCTGTTTTTT. Encoded protein: CSARDDGGTGELFF.

This chain connects TRBV4-2 to TRBJ2-3, with D hard to call. Germline-derived CDR1 and CDR2 are LGHNA and YNFKEQ. V was shortened by 0 bases and J by 3 bases, with 1 base between the two germline ends. CDR3 length: 12 residues. The CDR3 loop reads CASSQETDTQYF. In DNA form, the CDR3 reads TGTGCCAGCAGCCAAGAGACAGATACGCAGTATTTT.

The V call is TRBV3-1, the J call TRBJ1-2; TRBD1 is a possible D gene (5 bases). The CDR3 is 14 amino acids. In germline, CDR1 is LGHDT, CDR2 YNNKEL (reference sequence). V dropped 1 base and J dropped 2 bases, with 8 bases sitting between them. The CDR3 sequence: CASSQVGGNYGYTF. The DNA for the CDR3 is TGTGCCAGCAGCCAAGTCGGGGGAAACTATGGCTACACCTTC.

V and J are TRBV12-3 or TRBV12-4 and TRBJ1-2; the D gene is possibly TRBD1 (5 bases). Trimming cost V 6 bases and J 4 bases, with 15 bases left between them. The CDR3 consists of 14 residues. CDR3 sequence (DNA): TGTGCCAGCAGAACGGACACCCAGGGCTATGGCTACACCTTC. As protein: CASRTDTQGYGYTF.

The chain employs TRBV6-5 and TRBJ2-7; 8 nucleotides align to TRBD2. Trimming at V came to 4 bases and at J to 4 bases, leaving 6 bases not matched to a gene. The CDR3 contains 14 residues. Germline values: CDR1 MNHEY, CDR2 SVGAGI. The CDR3 DNA reads as TGTGCCAGCAGTTCAAGCGGGAGAGGGTACGAGCAGTACTTC. Translated, it gives CASSSSGRGYEQYF.

This chain connects TRBV7-9 to TRBJ1-1; D not resolved. The CDR3 loop spans 12 amino acids. The germline V and J ends were trimmed by 3 bases and 5 bases, with 7 bases remaining between them. Germline lookup yields CDR1 SEHNR and CDR2 FQNEAQ (reference sequence). Here the CDR3 reads CASSLEKTEAFF. The CDR3 DNA is TGTGCCAGCAGCTTGGAGAAAACTGAAGCTTTCTTT.

The chain carries TRBV4-3 and TRBJ2-4, with 7 bases aligning to TRBD2. The V gene's germline CDR1 is LGHNA and CDR2 YSLEER. The CDR3 has 13 amino acids. Trimming took 1 base from V and 7 from J; bases not matched to a gene: 1. The CDR3 nucleotides read TGCGCCAGCAGCCAAGTGGGGGGGAACATTCAGTACTTC. This encodes CASSQVGGNIQYF.

The chain has TRBV4-2 and TRBJ2-5, with 16 bases lining up with TRBD2. The CDR3 loop spans 20 amino acids. V lost 0 bases to trimming and J lost 9 bases; unmatched junction nucleotides: 16. The V gene's germline CDR1 is LGHNA and CDR2 YNFKEQ. This CDR3 reads CASSQEGTSGGAFSGKAQYF. Here the CDR3 DNA reads TGTGCCAGCAGCCAAGAAGGGACTAGCGGGGGGGCCTTTAGCGGAAAGGCCCAGTACTTC.